This TCR beta chain was sequenced in a study of blood T cell repertoires in COVID-19. This CDR3 is built from 17 residues. Germline V CDR1 and CDR2: SGHKS, YYEKEE (reference sequence). With 0 bases removed from V and 6 bases from J, the gap between germline ends came to 22 bases. As handled by the study authors: Amplification of reference gene primers was used by the study to estimate nucleated cell counts. The method was immunoSEQ multiplex PCR; TCRdb's version includes in-frame clones alone and lacks a portion of them. That table supplies the V and J calls and clone size; D and trimming were determined from the DNA. The data contain a few hundred thousand clones, around 90% of them singletons.

The source of this sequence is a woman between 25 and 40 years old who had recovered from COVID-19. V is TRBV5-5 and J is TRBJ2-7, with D perhaps matching TRBD2 (5 bases). Sequences were obtained from PBMCs or T cells enriched from blood (not recorded which). CDR3 sequence: CASSLVAGQRWLGEQYF. For the CDR3, the DNA is TGTGCCAGCAGCTTGGTTGCGGGTCAGCGCTGGTTAGGCGAGCAGTACTTC.